This T cell receptor beta chain is from a study of regulatory T cells in long-lasting Graves disease. The CDR3 loop spans 15 amino acids. The germline CDR1 and CDR2 sequences are SGHNT and YYREEE (reference sequence). After removal of 0 bases from V and 3 bases from J, the junction contained 5 bases not matched to a gene. Time point noted: newly diagnosed GD, antithyroid drugs for less than 3 months. Extracted PBMC RNA gave rise to the TCR library. HTBI primers from iRepertoire and Arm-PCR of CDR3 regions yielded the TCR beta libraries. TCRdb independently ran MiXCR on the multiplex PCR reads; one entry per CDR3 protein. Of about 620,000 distinct CDR3 sequences listed, approximately 15% are singletons. This clonotype was counted at least ten times. This same sample was also taken into another study, of T cells in Graves' hyperthyroidism and ophthalmopathy. That report adds: With a median lead of around 6.7 months before onset, the model predicted ophthalmopathy.

The material was peripheral blood mononuclear cells (PBMCs), obtained at new diagnosis, from a patient treated with antithyroid drugs. The receptor was derived from a woman younger than 45 with Graves disease. The chain uses TRBV5-4 and TRBJ2-7, with TRBD2 matching 8 bases. The CDR3 loop reads CASSLGSGSLYEQYF. CDR3 coding DNA: TGTGCCAGCAGCTTGGGAAGCGGGAGCCTCTACGAGCAGTACTTC.